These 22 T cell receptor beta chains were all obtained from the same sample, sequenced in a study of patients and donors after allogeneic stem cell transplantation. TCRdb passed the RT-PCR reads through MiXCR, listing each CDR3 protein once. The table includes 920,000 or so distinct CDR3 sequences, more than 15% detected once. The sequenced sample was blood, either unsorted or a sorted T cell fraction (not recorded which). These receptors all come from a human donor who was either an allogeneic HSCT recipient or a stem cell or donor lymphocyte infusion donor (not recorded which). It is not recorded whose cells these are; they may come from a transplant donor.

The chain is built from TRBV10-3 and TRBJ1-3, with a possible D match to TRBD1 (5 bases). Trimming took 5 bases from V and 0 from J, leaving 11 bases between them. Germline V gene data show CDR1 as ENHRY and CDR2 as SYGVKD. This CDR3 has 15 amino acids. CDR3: CAISTGRSSGNTIYF. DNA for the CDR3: TGTGCCATCAGTACGGGACGGAGCTCTGGAAACACCATATATTTT.

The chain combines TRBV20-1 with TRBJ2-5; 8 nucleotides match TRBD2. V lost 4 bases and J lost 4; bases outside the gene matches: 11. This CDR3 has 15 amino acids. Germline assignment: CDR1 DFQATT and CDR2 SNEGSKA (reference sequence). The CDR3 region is CSAISGEVNVETQYF. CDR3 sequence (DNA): TGCAGTGCTATTAGCGGGGAAGTAAACGTAGAGACCCAGTACTTC.

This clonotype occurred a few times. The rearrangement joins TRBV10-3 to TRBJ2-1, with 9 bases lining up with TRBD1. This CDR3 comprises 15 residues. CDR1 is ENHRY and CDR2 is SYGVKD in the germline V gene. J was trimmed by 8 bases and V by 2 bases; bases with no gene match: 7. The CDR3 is CAISETGGEIHEQFF. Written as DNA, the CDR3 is TGTGCCATCAGTGAGACAGGGGGCGAAATACATGAGCAGTTCTTC.

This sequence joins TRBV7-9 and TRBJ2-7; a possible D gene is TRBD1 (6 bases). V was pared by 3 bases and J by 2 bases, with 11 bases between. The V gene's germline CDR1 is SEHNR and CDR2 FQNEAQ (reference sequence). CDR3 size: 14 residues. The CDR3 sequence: CASSFQGRPYEQYF. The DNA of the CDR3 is TGTGCCAGCAGCTTCCAGGGGCGGCCCTACGAGCAGTACTTC.

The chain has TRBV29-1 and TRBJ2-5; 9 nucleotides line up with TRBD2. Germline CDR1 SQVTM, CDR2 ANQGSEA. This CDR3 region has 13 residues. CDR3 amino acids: CTCSGSLQETQYF. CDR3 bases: TGCACCTGTAGCGGGAGCCTTCAAGAGACCCAGTACTTC.

The CDR3 DNA follows: TGTGCCAGCAGCGTAGGTGGGGGGCGCATCAATGAGCAGTTCTTC. Its translation: CASSVGGGRINEQFF. The chain couples TRBV9 to TRBJ2-1, with D tentatively TRBD1 or TRBD2 (6 bases each). The CDR3 is 15 residues long. V gave up 0 bases and J gave up 6 bases, with 13 bases separating them. Germline V lookup: CDR1 SGDLS, CDR2 YYNGEE.

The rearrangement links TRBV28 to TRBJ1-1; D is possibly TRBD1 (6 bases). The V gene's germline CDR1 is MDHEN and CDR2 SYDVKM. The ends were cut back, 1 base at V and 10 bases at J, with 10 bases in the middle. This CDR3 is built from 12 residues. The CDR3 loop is CASSLSTGRAFF. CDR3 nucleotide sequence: TGTGCCAGCAGTTTATCTACAGGGCGAGCTTTCTTT.

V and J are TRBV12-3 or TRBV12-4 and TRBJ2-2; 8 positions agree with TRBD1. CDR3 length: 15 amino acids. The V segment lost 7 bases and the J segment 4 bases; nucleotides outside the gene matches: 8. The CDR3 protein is CASTSDRVITGELFF. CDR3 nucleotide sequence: TGTGCCAGCACCTCGGACAGGGTAATCACCGGGGAGCTGTTTTTT.

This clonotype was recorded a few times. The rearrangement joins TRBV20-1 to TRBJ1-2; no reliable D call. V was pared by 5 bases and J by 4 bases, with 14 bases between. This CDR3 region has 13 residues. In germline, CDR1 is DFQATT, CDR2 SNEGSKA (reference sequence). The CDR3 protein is CSAAIPTSYGYTF. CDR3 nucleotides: TGCAGTGCTGCCATTCCGACTTCCTATGGCTACACCTTC.

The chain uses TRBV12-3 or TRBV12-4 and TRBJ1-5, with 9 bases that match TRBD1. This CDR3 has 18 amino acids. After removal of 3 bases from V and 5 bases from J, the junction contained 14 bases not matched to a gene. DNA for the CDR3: TGTGCCAGCAGTTTTTACAGGGGAGGGGGACAGGGAGATCAGCCCCAGCATTTT. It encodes CASSFYRGGGQGDQPQHF.

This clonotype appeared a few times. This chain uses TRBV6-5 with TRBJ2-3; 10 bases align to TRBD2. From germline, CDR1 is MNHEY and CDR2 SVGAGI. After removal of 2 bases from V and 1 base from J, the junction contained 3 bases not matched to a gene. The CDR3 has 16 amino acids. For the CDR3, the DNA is TGTGCCAGCAGTTACACTGGACTAGCGGGCACAGATACGCAGTATTTT. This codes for CASSYTGLAGTDTQYF.

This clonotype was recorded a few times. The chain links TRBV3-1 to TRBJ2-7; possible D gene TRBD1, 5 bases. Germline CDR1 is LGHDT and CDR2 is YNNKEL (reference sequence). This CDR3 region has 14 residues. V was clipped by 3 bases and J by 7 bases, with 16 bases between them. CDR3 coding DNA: TGTGCCAGCAGCCAGGGGCGGTCGGCCTCTGAGCAGTACTTC. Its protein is CASSQGRSASEQYF.

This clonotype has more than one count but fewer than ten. CDR3 nucleotides: TGTGCCAGCACACAGGGACCGGACTTGATCTTTCAGTACTTC. As protein: CASTQGPDLIFQYF. The chain uses TRBV12-3 or TRBV12-4 and TRBJ2-4; a weak D match, TRBD1 (6 bases). CDR3 size: 14 residues. Trimming left V 7 bases short and J 11 bases short, with 21 bases between.

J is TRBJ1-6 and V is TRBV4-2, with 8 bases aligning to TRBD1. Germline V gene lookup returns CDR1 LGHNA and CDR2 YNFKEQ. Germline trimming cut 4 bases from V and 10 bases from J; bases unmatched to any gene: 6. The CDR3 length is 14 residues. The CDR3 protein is CASSLEQGGSPLHF. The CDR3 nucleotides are TGTGCCAGCAGCCTCGAACAGGGGGGCTCACCCCTCCACTTT.

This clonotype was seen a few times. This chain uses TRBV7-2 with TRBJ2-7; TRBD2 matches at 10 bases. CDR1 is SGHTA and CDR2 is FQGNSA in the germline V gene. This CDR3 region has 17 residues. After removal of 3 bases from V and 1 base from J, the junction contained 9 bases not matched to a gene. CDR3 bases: TGTGCCAGCAGCTTCCAATCTCTAGCGGGGGCGTCCTACGAGCAGTACTTC. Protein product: CASSFQSLAGASYEQYF.

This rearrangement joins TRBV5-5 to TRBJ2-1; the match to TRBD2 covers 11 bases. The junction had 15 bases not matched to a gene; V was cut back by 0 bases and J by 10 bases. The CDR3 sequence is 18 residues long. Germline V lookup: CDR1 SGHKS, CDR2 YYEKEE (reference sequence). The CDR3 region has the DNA TGTGCCAGCAGCTTGGCCGAGAGTACTAGCGGGAGTCGTTGGGAGCAGTTCTTC. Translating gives CASSLAESTSGSRWEQFF.

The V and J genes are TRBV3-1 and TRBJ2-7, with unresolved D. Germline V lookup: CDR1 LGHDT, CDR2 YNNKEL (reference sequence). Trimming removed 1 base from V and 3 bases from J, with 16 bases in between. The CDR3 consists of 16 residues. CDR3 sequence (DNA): TGTGCCAGCAGCCAAGCCGCACAGCGTGGATTCTACGAGCAGTACTTC. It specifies CASSQAAQRGFYEQYF.

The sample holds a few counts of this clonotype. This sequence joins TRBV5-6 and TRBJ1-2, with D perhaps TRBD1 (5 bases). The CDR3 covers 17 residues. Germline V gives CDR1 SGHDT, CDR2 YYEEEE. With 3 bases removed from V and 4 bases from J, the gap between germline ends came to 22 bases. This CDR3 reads CASSWPGTGEGAYGYTF. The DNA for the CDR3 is TGTGCCAGCAGCTGGCCCGGGACGGGGGAGGGTGCCTATGGCTACACCTTC.

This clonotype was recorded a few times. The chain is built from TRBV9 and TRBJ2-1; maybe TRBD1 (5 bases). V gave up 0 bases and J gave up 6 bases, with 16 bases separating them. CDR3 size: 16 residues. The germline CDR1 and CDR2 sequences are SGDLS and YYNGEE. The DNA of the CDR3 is TGTGCCAGCAGCGTAGTACTTAAGGGGTTTCTCAATGAGCAGTTCTTC. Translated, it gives CASSVVLKGFLNEQFF.

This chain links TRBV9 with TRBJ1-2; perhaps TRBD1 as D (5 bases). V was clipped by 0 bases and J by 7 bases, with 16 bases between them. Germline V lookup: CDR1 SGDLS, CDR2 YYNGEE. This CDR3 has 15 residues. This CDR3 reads CASSVAIYAQAGYTF. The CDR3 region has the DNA TGTGCCAGCAGCGTAGCTATTTACGCACAGGCTGGCTACACCTTC.

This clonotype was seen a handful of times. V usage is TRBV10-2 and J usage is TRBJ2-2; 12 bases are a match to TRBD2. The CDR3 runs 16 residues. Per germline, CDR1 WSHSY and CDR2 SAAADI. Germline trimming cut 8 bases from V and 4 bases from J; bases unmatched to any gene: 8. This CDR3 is CASLGLAGPLTGELFF. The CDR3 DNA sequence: TGCGCCAGCTTAGGACTAGCGGGGCCCCTCACCGGGGAGCTGTTTTTT.

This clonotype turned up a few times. Written as DNA, the CDR3 is TGCAGTGCTAGTCGTAGGGATCAGGGCTACACCTTC. This gives the protein CSASRRDQGYTF. The chain is built from TRBV20-1 and TRBJ1-2; D uncertain. Looked up from germline, CDR1 is DFQATT and CDR2 is SNEGSKA (reference sequence). The CDR3 has 12 residues. The V end lost 3 bases, the J end lost 8 bases, and 13 bases lay between the germline ends.